Listed below are T cell receptor beta chains from one sample, sequenced in a study of response to subunit inactivated influenza vaccine. From the RT-PCR reads, TCRdb called clonotypes with MiXCR, one entry per CDR3 protein. The data contain about 800,000 distinct CDR3 sequences, less than 25% of them singletons. Here the sequenced sample was PBMCs from blood, taken 5 days after vaccination. The receptors originated from a middle-aged man who received an inactivated influenza vaccine. Both conserved end residues are part of each CDR3. A D gene is named only where the DNA matches it firmly. Size values are once, few and many counts, or a class for expanded clones, and some rows have none.

D: TRBD1; size: few; V: TRBV20-1; J: TRBJ2-2; CDR3: CSARAVIGQGVTGELFF; DNA: TGCAGTGCTAGAGCTGTAATAGGACAGGGAGTCACCGGGGAGCTGTTTTTT
D: .; size: .; V: TRBV10-1; J: TRBJ2-1; CDR3: CASSGGAHEQFF; DNA: TGCGCCAGCTCTGGAGGGGCCCATGAGCAGTTCTTC
D: TRBD2; size: .; V: TRBV7-9; J: TRBJ2-1; CDR3: CASSLGLAVKGNEQFF; DNA: TGTGCCAGCAGCTTAGGGCTAGCGGTCAAAGGGAATGAGCAGTTCTTC
D: TRBD1; size: many; V: TRBV24-1; J: TRBJ2-5; CDR3: CATSDPTPGGLIETQYF; DNA: TGTGCCACCAGTGATCCCACCCCAGGGGGCTTAATAGAGACCCAGTACTTC
D: TRBD2; size: .; V: TRBV4-1; J: TRBJ2-1; CDR3: CASSQRGEANNEQFF; DNA: TGCGCCAGCAGCCAACGGGGGGAAGCGAACAATGAGCAGTTCTTC
D: .; size: few; V: TRBV2; J: TRBJ2-7; CDR3: CASRSSRGPYEQYF; DNA: TGTGCCAGTAGGTCCTCCCGGGGCCCCTACGAGCAGTACTTC
D: .; size: few; V: TRBV4-2; J: TRBJ2-7; CDR3: CASSQEVSPHEQYF; DNA: TGTGCCAGCAGCCAAGAAGTATCCCCCCACGAGCAGTACTTC
D: .; size: .; V: TRBV4-2; J: TRBJ2-5; CDR3: CASSQPGRGLQETQYF; DNA: TGTGCCAGCAGCCAACCTGGGCGGGGGCTCCAAGAGACCCAGTACTTC
D: TRBD2; size: .; V: TRBV10-1; J: TRBJ2-1; CDR3: CASSESFAGGFDEQFF; DNA: TGCGCCAGCAGTGAGTCGTTTGCGGGGGGTTTTGATGAGCAGTTCTTC
D: .; size: .; V: TRBV20-1; J: TRBJ1-6; CDR3: CSARDSNINSPLHF; DNA: TGCAGTGCTAGGGACAGCAACATTAATTCACCCCTCCACTTT
D: .; size: .; V: TRBV25-1; J: TRBJ2-3; CDR3: CASSVRRNTDTQYF; DNA: TGTGCCAGCAGTGTCAGGCGGAACACAGATACGCAGTATTTT
D: TRBD2; size: .; V: TRBV20-1; J: TRBJ2-7; CDR3: CSAREFGLAGAYEQYF; DNA: TGCAGTGCTAGAGAGTTTGGACTAGCGGGAGCCTACGAGCAGTACTTC
D: .; size: .; V: TRBV10-3; J: TRBJ2-7; CDR3: CAISGASGGYEQYF; DNA: TGTGCCATCAGTGGGGCTAGTGGGGGCTACGAGCAGTACTTC
D: .; size: few; V: TRBV7-2; J: TRBJ2-1; CDR3: CASSLGSGSAGEQFF; DNA: TGTGCCAGCAGCTTAGGGTCCGGGTCCGCGGGTGAGCAGTTCTTC
D: .; size: .; V: TRBV5-1; J: TRBJ2-1; CDR3: CASSSGRADNEQFF; DNA: TGCGCCAGCAGCTCTGGCCGGGCCGACAATGAGCAGTTCTTC
D: TRBD2; size: .; V: TRBV24-1; J: TRBJ2-2; CDR3: CATSDNGLASNTGELFF; DNA: TGTGCCACCAGTGATAATGGACTAGCGTCGAACACCGGGGAGCTGTTTTTT
D: .; size: .; V: TRBV6-4; J: TRBJ2-1; CDR3: CASSDTDYNEQFF; DNA: TGTGCCAGCAGTGACACCGATTACAATGAGCAGTTCTTC
D: .; size: .; V: TRBV6-2/TRBV6-3; J: TRBJ2-1; CDR3: CASSYRLWGPPEQFF; DNA: TGTGCCAGCAGTTATAGGTTATGGGGGCCCCCTGAGCAGTTCTTC
D: .; size: few; V: TRBV7-8; J: TRBJ2-1; CDR3: CASSASGTLPYNEQFF; DNA: TGTGCCAGCAGCGCCTCCGGGACGTTGCCCTACAATGAGCAGTTCTTC